The 23 T cell receptor beta chains in this list originate from one sample, sequenced in a study of CD8 T cells in ankylosing spondylitis. Study-level points and caveats: Among TCR beta sequences, a motif of eight highly homologous variants appeared characteristic of ankylosing spondylitis blood.

TCRdb used MiXCR to reprocess the 5' RACE reads, holding one entry per CDR3 protein. The sample yields about 700,000 distinct CDR3 sequences, roughly 19% seen once. The antigens these receptors bind are not known. Sequencing used blood, either unsorted or a sorted T cell fraction (not recorded which). The receptors come from a male donor with ankylosing spondylitis.

This clonotype was seen at least ten times. The genes are TRBV5-5 and TRBJ2-1, with TRBD2 identical over 8 bases. The CDR3 consists of 15 residues. V lost 3 bases to trimming and J lost 2 bases; unmatched junction nucleotides: 4. The germline gives CDR1 SGHKS, CDR2 YYEKEE (reference sequence). The DNA for the CDR3 is TGTGCCAGCAGCTCTGGTAGCGGGACCTACAATGAGCAGTTCTTC. Its protein product is CASSSGSGTYNEQFF.

Many counts were recorded for this clonotype. This chain uses TRBV12-3 or TRBV12-4 with TRBJ1-1; no clear D. V lost 6 bases, J lost 5 bases, and 7 bases lay in between. The CDR3 spans 11 residues. CDR3 DNA: TGTGCCAGCAGCCGACGGACTGAAGCTTTCTTT. Protein sequence: CASSRRTEAFF.

This rearrangement joins TRBV20-1 to TRBJ1-5; TRBD1 might be the D (6 bases). The CDR3 is 15 residues long. CDR1 DFQATT and CDR2 SNEGSKA come from the germline V gene (reference sequence). The V end lost 4 bases, the J end lost 0 bases, and 13 bases lay between the germline ends. The CDR3, as DNA: TGCAGTGCTAATGGGCAGGGGTATAGCAATCAGCCCCAGCATTTT. This translates into CSANGQGYSNQPQHF.

This clonotype has only a few counts. V usage is TRBV5-1 and J usage is TRBJ1-1; D might be TRBD1 (6 bases). There are 15 residues in the CDR3. Germline lookup yields CDR1 SGHRS and CDR2 YFSETQ. Trimming took 0 bases from V and 5 from J, leaving 14 bases between them. The CDR3 here is CASSLDQGLGTEAFF. As DNA, the CDR3 is TGCGCCAGCAGCTTGGATCAGGGGTTGGGGACTGAAGCTTTCTTT. The full variable domain, its missing parts supplied by reference TRBV5-1 and TRBJ1-1, is KAGVTQTPRYLIKTRGQQVTLSCSPISGHRSVSWYQQTPGQGLQFLFEYFSETQRNKGNFPGRFSGRQFSNSRSEMNVSTLELGDSALYLCASSLDQGLGTEAFFGQGTRLTVV.

Here the CDR3 reads CASSFLGGDIVNEKLFF. The CDR3 DNA sequence: TGTGCCAGCAGCTTTTTAGGCGGGGACATTGTTAATGAAAAACTGTTTTTT. The V gene is TRBV5-6, the J gene TRBJ1-4, with D maybe TRBD1 (6 bases). The V end was cut by 2 bases, the J end by 4 bases, with 18 bases between. There are 17 residues in the CDR3. Germline V gene sequence: CDR1 SGHDT, CDR2 YYEEEE.

The CDR3, as DNA: TGCGCCAGCAGTGAGTCGCAGTATAATGAAAAACTGTTTTTT. Amino acid sequence: CASSESQYNEKLFF. V gene TRBV10-2 combines with J gene TRBJ1-4, with D unclear. This CDR3 is built from 14 residues. The V and J ends lost 0 bases and 4 bases respectively, with 6 bases between them. CDR1 and CDR2 (germline): WSHSY, SAAADI.

In its sample, this clonotype was seen a few times. The chain has TRBV3-1 and TRBJ2-5; 16 positions match TRBD2. CDR3 length: 18 residues. Germline V lookup: CDR1 LGHDT, CDR2 YNNKEL (reference sequence). V was clipped by 6 bases and J by 1 base; unmatched bases: 8. The chain's CDR3 is CASSRSGLAGGRQETQYF. As DNA, the CDR3 is TGTGCCAGCAGTCGCTCGGGACTAGCGGGGGGGCGCCAAGAGACCCAGTACTTC.

The rearrangement links TRBV30 to TRBJ2-7, with 8 bases fitting TRBD2. CDR1 GTSNPN and CDR2 SVGIG come from the germline V gene (reference sequence). The CDR3 is 14 amino acids. With V trimmed by 0 bases and J by 1 base, 2 bases remained unmatched. For the CDR3, the DNA is TGTGCCTGGAGTGTATCTAGCGGGTCCTACGAGCAGTACTTC. Amino acid sequence: CAWSVSSGSYEQYF.

This chain uses TRBV6-1 with TRBJ1-5, with 8 bases fitting TRBD1. The CDR3 covers 15 residues. Trimming removed 3 bases from V and 1 base from J; junction bases left unmatched: 2. The germline CDR1 and CDR2 sequences are MNHNS and SASEGT. This CDR3 reads CASSETGASNQPQHF. In nucleotides, the CDR3 is TGTGCCAGCAGTGAGACAGGGGCGAGCAATCAGCCCCAGCATTTT.

This clonotype was seen only a few times. The chain combines TRBV6-2 or TRBV6-3 with TRBJ2-2; D uncertain. V lost 6 bases and J 4 bases, leaving 12 bases between the germline ends. The CDR3 contains 14 residues. Per germline, CDR1 MNHEY and CDR2 SVGEGT. The CDR3 bases are TGTGCCAGCAGCATCGACACAATCACCGGGGAGCTGTTTTTT. Translating it yields CASSIDTITGELFF.

A few counts support this clonotype. The gene calls are TRBV12-5 and TRBJ2-7; no firm D call. Between the trimmed V and J ends, which lost 1 base and 4 bases, there was a span of 5 bases. The germline gives CDR1 LGHNT, CDR2 FRNRAP. The CDR3 is made up of 12 amino acids. CDR3 DNA: TGTGCTAGTGGTTTGGGCGGATACGAGCAGTACTTC. Amino acids: CASGLGGYEQYF.

V gene TRBV5-5 combines with J gene TRBJ2-1; D unresolved. V lost 7 bases and J lost 0, with 8 bases in between. Germline CDR1 is SGHKS and CDR2 is YYEKEE (reference sequence). This CDR3 is 13 amino acids long. This CDR3 is CASEANSYNEQFF. CDR3 nucleotide sequence: TGTGCCAGCGAGGCGAACTCCTACAATGAGCAGTTCTTC.

This rearrangement joins TRBV2 to TRBJ1-1, with 9 bases identical to TRBD1. Germline CDR1 is SNHLY and CDR2 is FYNNEI. The CDR3 length is 12 residues. V gave up 8 bases and J gave up 6 bases; unmatched junction bases: 4. CDR3 loop: CASSYRGPEAFF. CDR3 nucleotides: TGTGCCAGCTCATACAGGGGGCCTGAAGCTTTCTTT.

This clonotype was observed a few times. This rearrangement joins TRBV7-9 to TRBJ1-3; D gene uncertain. Germline loops: CDR1 SEHNR, CDR2 FQNEAQ (reference sequence). This CDR3 has 14 residues. The V gene lost 2 bases and the J gene lost 4 bases, with 9 bases spanning the gap. CDR3 in amino acids: CASSLTTQGNTIYF. Here the CDR3 DNA reads TGTGCCAGCAGCTTAACCACACAGGGAAACACCATATATTTT.

This clonotype was seen a few times. This chain links TRBV14 with TRBJ2-1; the D gene is possibly TRBD2 (6 bases). V was cut by 0 bases and J by 0 bases, with 12 bases left in between. Germline V CDR1 and CDR2: SGHDN, FVKESK. The CDR3 has 17 residues. The CDR3 bases are TGTGCCAGCAGCCAAGACCGGGGAGCGGGCTCCTACAATGAGCAGTTCTTC. It specifies CASSQDRGAGSYNEQFF.

In its sample, this clonotype was seen a few times. The chain is built from TRBV24-1 and TRBJ2-2, with 10 bases that match TRBD2. The germline gives CDR1 KGHDR, CDR2 SFDVKD. The J segment lost 1 base and the V segment lost 1 base, leaving 2 bases of the junction unmatched. The CDR3 is 17 amino acids. This CDR3 reads CATSDLRTSGNTGELFF. CDR3 sequence (DNA): TGTGCCACCAGTGATTTAAGGACTAGCGGGAACACCGGGGAGCTGTTTTTT.

This clonotype was counted between two and nine times. This sequence joins TRBV6-2 or TRBV6-3 and TRBJ1-5; unclear D gene. The V end lost 7 bases, the J end lost 0 bases, and 7 bases lay between the germline ends. The germline V gene has CDR1 MNHEY and CDR2 SVGEGT. This CDR3 spans 13 amino acids. The CDR3 DNA reads TGTGCCAGCAATGATAATAGCAATCAGCCCCAGCATTTT. This sequence encodes CASNDNSNQPQHF.

The chain links TRBV6-2 or TRBV6-3 to TRBJ2-7; the match to TRBD1 covers 11 bases. CDR1 is MNHEY and CDR2 is SVGEGT in the germline V gene. V lost 4 bases and J lost 4; bases outside the gene matches: 6. The CDR3 extends over 15 amino acids. CDR3 loop: CASSFPGQGVYEQYF. The CDR3 nucleotides read TGTGCCAGCAGTTTCCCGGGACAGGGGGTATACGAGCAGTACTTC.

The V and J genes are TRBV2 and TRBJ2-7, with 8 bases aligning to TRBD1. V gave up 6 bases and J gave up 4 bases; unmatched junction bases: 14. CDR3 length: 16 residues. The germline gives CDR1 SNHLY, CDR2 FYNNEI. CDR3 nucleotide sequence: TGTGCCAGCAGGACCGGCAGGGGGCAAATCCGTTACGAGCAGTACTTC. Translation gives CASRTGRGQIRYEQYF.

The table lists this clonotype with a few counts. V gene TRBV7-6 combines with J gene TRBJ1-3; D is perhaps TRBD1 (6 bases). Trimming stripped 5 bases from V and 4 bases from J, with 15 bases between. The CDR3 length is 15 residues. From germline, CDR1 is SGHVS and CDR2 FNYEAQ. The CDR3: CASSPTGSEGNTIYF. CDR3 DNA: TGTGCCAGCAGCCCAACAGGGTCAGAGGGAAACACCATATATTTT.

The V call is TRBV7-2, the J call TRBJ2-7; 10 bases are shared with TRBD2. Germline V gene sequence: CDR1 SGHTA, CDR2 FQGNSA. The CDR3 totals 16 residues. The J segment lost 0 bases and the V segment lost 4 bases, leaving 6 bases of the junction unmatched. The chain's CDR3 is CASSSTGLAHSYEQYF. CDR3 nucleotide sequence: TGTGCCAGCAGCTCAACGGGACTAGCGCACTCCTACGAGCAGTACTTC.

The table lists this clonotype with a few counts. As DNA, the CDR3 is TGTGCCAGCAGTTACTCCCTCTCGACCGGGACTATGCCCTACGAGCAGTACTTC. Translation: CASSYSLSTGTMPYEQYF. The chain is built from TRBV6-2 or TRBV6-3 and TRBJ2-7, with 7 bases matching TRBD2. Germline lookup yields CDR1 MNHEY and CDR2 SVGEGT. V trimming: 0 bases; J trimming: 2 bases; junction bases outside the gene matches: 13. The CDR3 covers 18 residues.

CDR3 DNA: TGTGCCAGCAGCGCGACTAGCTCCGGGGAGCTGTTTTTT. It encodes CASSATSSGELFF. The chain recombines TRBV7-2 with TRBJ2-2; 7 bases agree with TRBD2. This CDR3 is 13 amino acids long. Looked up from germline, CDR1 is SGHTA and CDR2 is FQGNSA. After removal of 5 bases from V and 6 bases from J, the junction contained 3 bases not matched to a gene.